This T cell receptor (beta chain) emerged from a study of blood T cell repertoires in COVID-19. Looking at the study overall: Samples of COVID-19 (acute and convalescent) were obtained from the United States, Italy and Spain. Nucleic acid was either cDNA or gDNA, and it came from T cells, B-cell-depleted T cells, or PBMCs.

Study processing details: Amplified reference gene primers provided the basis for estimating nucleated cell counts. Only in-frame clones appear in the TCRdb table, and some are missing; sequencing was by immunoSEQ multiplex PCR. The V and J calls and clone size come from that table; D and trimming were worked out from the DNA. The data hold approximately 130,000 clones, with 84% observed a single time. The CDR3 sequence is 15 residues long. The ends were cut back, 5 bases at V and 5 bases at J, with 18 bases in the middle. CDR1 and CDR2 (germline): MNHEY, SMNVEV (reference sequence). The chain couples TRBV27 to TRBJ2-5; D may be TRBD1 (6 bases). Specimen: peripheral blood. This receptor was obtained from a human donor in a cohort sampled during active COVID-19. The CDR3 DNA follows: TGTGCCAGCAGTCGCGACAGGCTAAGTCGGGAGACCCAGTACTTC. Protein: CASSRDRLSRETQYF.